This T cell receptor beta chain came from a study of blood T cells in healthy people across ages. Then a second PCR, running roughly 7 to 11 cycles, was carried out with a sample-barcoded 5' primer and a J-beta primer mix. Every cDNA was tagged by a template-switch adaptor with 12 random nucleotides. TCRdb reprocessed the 5' RACE reads via MiXCR and lists one record per CDR3 protein. The table lists roughly 1,700,000 distinct CDR3 sequences, 28% of them singletons. V was pared by 7 bases and J by 8 bases, with 8 bases between. CDR1 is MGHDK and CDR2 is SYGVNS in the germline V gene. The CDR3 length is 11 residues. In the case of this clonotype: The antigen is unknown.

It was about 9.4 milliliters of peripheral blood that were drawn from each donor. General study findings and limits: Unsorted PBMCs ruled out conclusive naive versus antigen-experienced comparison. The long-lived group displayed more naive CD4+ cells, plus higher diversity, than the aged donors did.

Sequenced input: blood. The chain carries TRBV25-1 and TRBJ2-2, with a possible D match to TRBD1 (5 bases). This clonotype was obtained from a woman aged 25-40 years in good health. CDR3 residues: CASTQGGELFF. CDR3 DNA: TGTGCCAGCACCCAGGGAGGGGAGCTGTTTTTT.